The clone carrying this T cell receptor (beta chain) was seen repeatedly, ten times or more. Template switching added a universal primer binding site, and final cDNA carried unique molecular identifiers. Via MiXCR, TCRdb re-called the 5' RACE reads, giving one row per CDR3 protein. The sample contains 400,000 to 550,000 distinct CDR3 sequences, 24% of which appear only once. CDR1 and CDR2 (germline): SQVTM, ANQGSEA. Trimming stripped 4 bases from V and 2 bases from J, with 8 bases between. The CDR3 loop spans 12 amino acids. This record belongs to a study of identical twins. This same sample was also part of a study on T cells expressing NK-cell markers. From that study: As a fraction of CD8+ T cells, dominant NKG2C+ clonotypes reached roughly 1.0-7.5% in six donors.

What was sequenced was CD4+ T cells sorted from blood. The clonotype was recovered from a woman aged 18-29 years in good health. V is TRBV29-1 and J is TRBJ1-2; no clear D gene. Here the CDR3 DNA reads TGCAGCGTTGGTGACAAGAACTATGGCTACACCTTC. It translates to CSVGDKNYGYTF.